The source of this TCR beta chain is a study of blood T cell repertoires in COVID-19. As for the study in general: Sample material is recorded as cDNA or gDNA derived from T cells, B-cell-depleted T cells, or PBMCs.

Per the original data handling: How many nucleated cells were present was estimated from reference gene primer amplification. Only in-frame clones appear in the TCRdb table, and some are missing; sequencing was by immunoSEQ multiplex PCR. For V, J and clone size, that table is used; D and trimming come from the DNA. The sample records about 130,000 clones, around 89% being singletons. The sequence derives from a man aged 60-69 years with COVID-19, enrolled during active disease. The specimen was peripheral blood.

CDR3 protein: CASSQAGTGDHEQYF. As DNA, the CDR3 is TGTGCCAGCAGCCAAGCCGGGACAGGGGACCACGAGCAGTACTTC. The rearrangement joins TRBV4-2 to TRBJ2-7; 10 bases line up with TRBD1. The CDR3 spans 15 residues. Germline V gives CDR1 LGHNA, CDR2 YNFKEQ. Germline trimming cut 1 base from V and 5 bases from J; bases unmatched to any gene: 5.